The entry below describes one TCR beta chain. This specimen comes from a study of PD-L1 blockade in urothelial cancer. CDR1 MDHEN and CDR2 SYDVKM come from the germline V gene. CDR3 size: 12 residues. V lost 5 bases to trimming and J lost 3 bases, with 8 bases between them. Only in-frame clones appear in the TCRdb table, and some are missing; sequencing was by immunoSEQ multiplex PCR. The table shows about 38,000 clones, with approximately 80% occurring only once. Specified time point: pretreatment peripheral blood. This receptor was identified in an elderly man with urothelial cancer. This material consisted of PBMCs, taken around atezolizumab (anti-PD-L1) treatment. The rearrangement links TRBV28 to TRBJ2-7; tentatively, D is TRBD1 (6 bases). This CDR3 reads CASSRGYYEQYF. The DNA of the CDR3 is TGTGCCAGCAGTAGGGGGTACTACGAGCAGTACTTC.